This T cell receptor (beta chain) stems from a study of tumor-infiltrating lymphocytes in primary liver carcinoma. CDR3 length: 13 amino acids. The germline V gene has CDR1 SGDLS and CDR2 YYNGEE. Concerning this clonotype: Compared with germline, one end of the junction differs, possibly owing to a read error.

TCR beta cDNA was made from 450 to 500 ng total RNA with a constant-region primer. Slightly modified ARM-PCR, run as three nested multiplex PCR rounds, produced the TCR beta libraries. The first two PCR rounds, around 11 cycles each, used TRBV1-TRBV30 forward primers and a C-beta reverse primer. One entry per CDR3 protein, called by TCRdb with MiXCR from the multiplex PCR reads. The profile shows roughly 49,000 distinct CDR3 sequences, around 77% of them singletons. Unsorted bulk tissue of roughly 20-31 mg yielded co-extracted RNA and DNA. Five separate regions were sampled from each tumor. The source material was liver tumor tissue from sampling region 5. The sample's subset: tumor region T5, tumor centre. The chain employs TRBV9 and TRBJ1-1, with TRBD1 matching 7 bases. The sequence came from a man in his forties or fifties with primary liver carcinoma and hepatitis B virus infection. CDR3 sequence reads: CVSSARDSTEAFF. The CDR3 DNA reads as TGTGTCAGCAGCGCCAGGGACAGCACTGAAGCTTTCTTT.